Each of the 13 T cell receptor beta chains below was sequenced from the same sample in a study of blood T cell repertoires in COVID-19. TCRdb's copy holds only in-frame clones and misses some; the assay was immunoSEQ multiplex PCR. The sample lists about 40,000 clones, about 80% seen once, with around 2.5% in the top ten. The source material was peripheral blood. These receptors all come from a woman in her sixties or seventies with acute or convalescent COVID-19.

This clone turned up a few times. The V call is TRBV4-2, the J call TRBJ1-2; D is undetermined. The CDR3 is 17 amino acids. V was pared by 0 bases and J by 1 base, with 15 bases between. From germline, CDR1 is LGHNA and CDR2 YNFKEQ. Written as DNA, the CDR3 is TGTGCCAGCAGCCAAGATTTGCGGGAGACCTATAACTATGGCTACACCTTC. Its protein is CASSQDLRETYNYGYTF.

V gene TRBV5-1 combines with J gene TRBJ1-2, with 7 bases matching TRBD1. Germline CDR1 is SGHRS and CDR2 is YFSETQ. CDR3 size: 16 residues. V lost 4 bases to trimming and J lost 4 bases; unmatched junction nucleotides: 13. The CDR3 spells CASSRNTPGTVYGYTF. CDR3 in DNA: TGCGCCAGCAGCCGAAATACCCCGGGGACAGTCTATGGCTACACCTTC.

The CDR3 protein is CASSHTRDRGQPQHF. The DNA for the CDR3 is TGCGCCAGCAGTCATACAAGGGACAGGGGGCAGCCCCAGCATTTT. The chain combines TRBV23-1 with TRBJ1-5, with 11 bases that match TRBD1. TRBV23-1 is an ORF for which the function is uncertain. V lost 3 bases to trimming and J lost 7 bases; unmatched junction nucleotides: 5. The CDR3 spans 15 residues.

The gene calls are TRBV12-3 or TRBV12-4 and TRBJ2-5, with 10 bases matching TRBD1. This CDR3 comprises 13 residues. Losses at the gene ends were 6 bases for V and 4 bases for J; bases not matched to a gene: 2. For the CDR3, the DNA is TGTGCCAGCAGGAGGGACAGGGGAGAGACCCAGTACTTC. Its translation: CASRRDRGETQYF.

The chain has TRBV5-1 and TRBJ2-2; 8 bases align to TRBD1. Trimming took 5 bases from V and 2 from J; bases not matched to a gene: 8. Germline V gene lookup returns CDR1 SGHRS and CDR2 YFSETQ. The CDR3 runs 16 residues. CDR3 in amino acids: CASRERTGLNTGELFF. CDR3 DNA sequence: TGCGCCAGCAGGGAAAGGACAGGGTTAAACACCGGGGAGCTGTTTTTT.

The DNA of the CDR3 is TGTGCTAGTGGTTTCGGCACAGATACGCAGTATTTT. This gives the protein CASGFGTDTQYF. V gene TRBV12-5 combines with J gene TRBJ2-3; the D is unclear. Per germline, CDR1 LGHNT and CDR2 FRNRAP. CDR3 length: 12 residues. The V and J ends lost 3 bases and 1 base respectively, with 2 bases between them.

The V gene is TRBV19, the J gene TRBJ2-2; weak D call: TRBD1 (5 bases). The CDR3 extends over 17 amino acids. The V gene's germline CDR1 is LNHDA and CDR2 SQIVND (reference sequence). Deletions cut 3 bases from V and 7 bases from J, with 21 bases between. In DNA form, the CDR3 reads TGTGCCAGTAGTATTCGACGCTATGCAGGGCAAGACGGGGAGCTGTTTTTT. Translating gives CASSIRRYAGQDGELFF.

The sample holds a few counts of this clone. The gene calls are TRBV2 and TRBJ2-5, with D possibly TRBD2 on 6 matching bases. The CDR3 length is 14 residues. CDR1 SNHLY and CDR2 FYNNEI come from the germline V gene. The ends were cut back, 4 bases at V and 2 bases at J, with 11 bases in the middle. This CDR3 is CASSVGGGQETQYF. CDR3 coding DNA: TGTGCCAGCAGTGTCGGGGGTGGGCAAGAGACCCAGTACTTC.

The chain combines TRBV4-2 with TRBJ2-7, with D maybe TRBD2 (6 bases). The CDR3 is made up of 14 amino acids. Germline V CDR1 and CDR2: LGHNA, YNFKEQ. V shed 1 base and J shed 7 bases, with 14 bases lying between them. The chain's CDR3 is CASSQGSEGVEQYF. For the CDR3, the DNA is TGTGCCAGCAGCCAAGGTTCGGAGGGAGTGGAGCAGTACTTC.

This chain uses TRBV21-1 with TRBJ1-2; the table gives TRBD1 as D, unverified against the DNA. TRBV21-1 is annotated as a pseudogene. The CDR3 is 15 amino acids. The CDR3 DNA sequence: TGTGCCAGCAGCAAAGGGCCCAGGGGGTGCTATGGCTACACCTTC. As protein: CASSKGPRGCYGYTF.

This clone is a singleton in its sample. This chain joins TRBV5-1 and TRBJ1-4; possibly TRBD1 for D (6 bases). This CDR3 is 14 amino acids long. Trimming pared 0 bases from V and 6 bases from J, leaving 9 bases between. Per the germline V gene, CDR1 is SGHRS and CDR2 is YFSETQ. DNA for the CDR3: TGCGCCAGCAGCTTGGGAGACAGGCATGAAAAACTGTTTTTT. As protein: CASSLGDRHEKLFF.

The rearrangement joins TRBV25-1 to TRBJ2-7; TRBD1 matches at 8 bases. Trimming took 4 bases from V and 1 from J; bases not matched to a gene: 6. This CDR3 has 15 amino acids. The germline V gene encodes CDR1 MGHDK and CDR2 SYGVNS. In DNA, the CDR3 is TGTGCCAGCAGTGCAGGGGGCCGACTTTCCTACGAGCAGTACTTC. This gives the protein CASSAGGRLSYEQYF.

V and J are TRBV2 and TRBJ1-2, with 9 bases identical to TRBD1. Germline CDR1 and CDR2: SNHLY and FYNNEI. The CDR3 has 16 amino acids. Unmatched junction bases numbered 12, after V lost 6 bases and J lost 4 bases. DNA of the CDR3: TGTGCCAGCAGGGGACAGGGTCGGGTCCTTATCTATGGCTACACCTTC. The encoded protein is CASRGQGRVLIYGYTF. Drawing the rest from reference TRBV2 and TRBJ1-2, the complete variable domain is EPEVTQTPSHQVTQMGQEVILRCVPISNHLYFYWYRQILGQKVEFLVSFYNNEISEKSEIFDDQFSVERPDGSNFTLKIRSTKLEDSAMYFCASRGQGRVLIYGYTFGSGTRLTVV.